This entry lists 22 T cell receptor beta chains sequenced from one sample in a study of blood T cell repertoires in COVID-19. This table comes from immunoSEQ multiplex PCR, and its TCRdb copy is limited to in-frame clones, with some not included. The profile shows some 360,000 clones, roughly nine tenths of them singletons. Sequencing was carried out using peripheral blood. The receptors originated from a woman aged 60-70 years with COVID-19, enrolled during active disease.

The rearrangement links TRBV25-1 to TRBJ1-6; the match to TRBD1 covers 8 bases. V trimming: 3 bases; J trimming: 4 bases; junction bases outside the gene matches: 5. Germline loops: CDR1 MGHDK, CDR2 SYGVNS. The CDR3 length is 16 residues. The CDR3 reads CASSDYRTGYNSPLHF. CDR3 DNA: TGTGCCAGCAGTGATTATAGGACAGGGTATAATTCACCCCTCCACTTT.

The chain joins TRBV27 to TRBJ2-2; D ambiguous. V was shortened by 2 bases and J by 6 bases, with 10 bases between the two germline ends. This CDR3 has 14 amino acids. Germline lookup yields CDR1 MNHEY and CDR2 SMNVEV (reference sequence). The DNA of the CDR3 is TGTGCCAGCAGTTTAGGTAGTCCTCCCGGGGAGCTGTTTTTT. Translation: CASSLGSPPGELFF.

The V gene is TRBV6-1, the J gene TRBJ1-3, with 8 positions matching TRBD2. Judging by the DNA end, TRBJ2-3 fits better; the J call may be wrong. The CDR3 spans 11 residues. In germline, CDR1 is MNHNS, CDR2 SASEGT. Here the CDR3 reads CASSDGGGQYF. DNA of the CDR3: TGTGCCAGCAGTGACGGGGGGGGGCAGTATTTT.

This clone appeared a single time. CDR3 sequence: CASRRGEEQPQHF. The CDR3 DNA sequence: TGTGCCAGCCGCCGGGGGGAGGAGCAGCCCCAGCATTTT. V and J are TRBV6-5 and TRBJ1-5; weak D call: TRBD1 (5 bases). V dropped 8 bases and J dropped 7 bases, with 15 bases sitting between them. The germline gives CDR1 MNHEY, CDR2 SVGAGI. The CDR3 extends over 13 amino acids.

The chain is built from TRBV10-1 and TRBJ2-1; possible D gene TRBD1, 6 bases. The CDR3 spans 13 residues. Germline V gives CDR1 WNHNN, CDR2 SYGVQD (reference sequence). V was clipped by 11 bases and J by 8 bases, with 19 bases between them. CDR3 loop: CAQGLPTSHEQFF. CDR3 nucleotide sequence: TGCGCCCAGGGGCTCCCCACCTCCCATGAGCAGTTCTTC.

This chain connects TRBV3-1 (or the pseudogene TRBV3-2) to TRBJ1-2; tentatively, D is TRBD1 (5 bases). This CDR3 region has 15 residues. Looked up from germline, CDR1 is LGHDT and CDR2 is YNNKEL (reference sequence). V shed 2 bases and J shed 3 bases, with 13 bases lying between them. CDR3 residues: CASSQRRPGDYGYTF. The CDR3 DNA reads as TGTGCCAGCAGCCAAAGACGGCCGGGGGACTATGGCTACACCTTC.

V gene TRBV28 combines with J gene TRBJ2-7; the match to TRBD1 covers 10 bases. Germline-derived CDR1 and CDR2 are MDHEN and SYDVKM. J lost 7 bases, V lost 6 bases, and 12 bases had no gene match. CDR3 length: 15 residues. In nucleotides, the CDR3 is TGTGCCAGCAGACAAAGACAGGGGGCAAGGTGGGAGCAGTACTTC. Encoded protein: CASRQRQGARWEQYF. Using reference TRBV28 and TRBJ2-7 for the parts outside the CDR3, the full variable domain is DVKVTQSSRYLVKRTGEKVFLECVQDMDHENMFWYRQDPGLGLRLIYFSYDVKMKEKGDIPEGYSVSREKKERFSLILESASTNQTSMYLCASRQRQGARWEQYFGPGTRLTVT.

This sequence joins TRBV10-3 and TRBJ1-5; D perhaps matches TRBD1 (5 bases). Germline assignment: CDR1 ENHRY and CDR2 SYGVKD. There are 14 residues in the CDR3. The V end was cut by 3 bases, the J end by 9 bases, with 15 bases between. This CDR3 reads CAISDAGGNGPQHF. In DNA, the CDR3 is TGTGCCATCAGTGACGCCGGGGGGAATGGGCCCCAGCATTTT.

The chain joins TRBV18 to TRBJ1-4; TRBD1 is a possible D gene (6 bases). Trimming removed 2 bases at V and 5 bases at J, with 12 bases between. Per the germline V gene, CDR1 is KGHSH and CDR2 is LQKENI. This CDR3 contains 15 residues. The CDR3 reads CASSPNEGGNEKLFF. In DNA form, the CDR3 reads TGTGCCAGCTCACCAAATGAGGGGGGGAATGAAAAACTGTTTTTT.

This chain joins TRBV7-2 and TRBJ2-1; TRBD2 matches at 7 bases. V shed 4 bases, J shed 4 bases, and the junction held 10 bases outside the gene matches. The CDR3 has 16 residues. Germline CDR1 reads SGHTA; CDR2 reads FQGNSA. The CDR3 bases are TGTGCCAGCAGCTCTAGGGCTAGCGGTCTTTACAATGAGCAGTTCTTC. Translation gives CASSSRASGLYNEQFF.

The CDR3 region is CASSLGRVNTGELFF. CDR3 DNA sequence: TGTGCCAGCAGCTTAGGGAGGGTGAACACCGGGGAGCTGTTTTTT. The rearrangement uses TRBV7-3 and TRBJ2-2, with 7 bases aligning to TRBD2. V lost 2 bases, J lost 1 base, and 1 base stayed unmatched. CDR1 and CDR2 (germline): SGHTA, FQGTGA. The CDR3 loop spans 15 amino acids.

CDR3 loop: CASSSSGLDEKLFF. As DNA, the CDR3 is TGCGCCAGCAGCTCCTCGGGGTTAGATGAAAAACTGTTTTTT. V and J are TRBV5-1 and TRBJ1-4, with D hard to call. Germline V lookup: CDR1 SGHRS, CDR2 YFSETQ. This CDR3 has 14 amino acids. V was pared by 3 bases and J by 6 bases, with 12 bases between.

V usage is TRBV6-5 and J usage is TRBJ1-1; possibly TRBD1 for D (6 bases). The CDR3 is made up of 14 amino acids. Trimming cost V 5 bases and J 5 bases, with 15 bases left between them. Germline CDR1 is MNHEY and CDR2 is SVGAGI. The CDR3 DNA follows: TGTGCCAGCAGTAAAACAGGGAAGGGAACTGAAGCTTTCTTT. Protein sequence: CASSKTGKGTEAFF.

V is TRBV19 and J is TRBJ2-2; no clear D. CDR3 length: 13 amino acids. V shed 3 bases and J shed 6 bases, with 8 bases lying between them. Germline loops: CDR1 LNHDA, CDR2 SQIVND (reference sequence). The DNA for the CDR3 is TGTGCCAGTAGTATGGCGGTCCCCGGGGAGCTGTTTTTT. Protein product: CASSMAVPGELFF. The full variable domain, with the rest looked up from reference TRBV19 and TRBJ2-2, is DGGITQSPKYLFRKEGQNVTLSCEQNLNHDAMYWYRQDPGQGLRLIYYSQIVNDFQKGDIAEGYSVSREKKESFPLTVTSAQKNPTAFYLCASSMAVPGELFFGEGSRLTVL.

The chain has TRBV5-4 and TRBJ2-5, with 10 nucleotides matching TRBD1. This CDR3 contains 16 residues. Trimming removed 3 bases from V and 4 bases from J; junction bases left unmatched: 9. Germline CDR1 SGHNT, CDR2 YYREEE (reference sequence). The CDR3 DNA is TGTGCCAGCAGCTCCGACGGACAGGGGGTTGGAGAGACCCAGTACTTC. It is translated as CASSSDGQGVGETQYF.

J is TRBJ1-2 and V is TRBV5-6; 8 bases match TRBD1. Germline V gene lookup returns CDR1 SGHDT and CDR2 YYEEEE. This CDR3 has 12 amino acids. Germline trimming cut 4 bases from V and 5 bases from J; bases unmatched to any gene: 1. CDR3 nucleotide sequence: TGTGCCAGCAGCGGACAGGGTTATGGCTACACCTTC. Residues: CASSGQGYGYTF. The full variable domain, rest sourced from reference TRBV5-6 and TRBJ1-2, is DAGVTQSPTHLIKTRGQQVTLRCSPKSGHDTVSWYQQALGQGPQFIFQYYEEEERQRGNFPDRFSGHQFPNYSSELNVNALLLGDSALYLCASSGQGYGYTFGSGTRLTVV.

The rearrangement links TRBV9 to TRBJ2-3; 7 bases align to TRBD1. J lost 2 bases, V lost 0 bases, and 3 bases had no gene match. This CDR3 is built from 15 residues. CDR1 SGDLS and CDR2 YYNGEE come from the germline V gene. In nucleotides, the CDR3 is TGTGCCAGCAGCGTAGGGGACAGAGTCACAGATACGCAGTATTTT. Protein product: CASSVGDRVTDTQYF.

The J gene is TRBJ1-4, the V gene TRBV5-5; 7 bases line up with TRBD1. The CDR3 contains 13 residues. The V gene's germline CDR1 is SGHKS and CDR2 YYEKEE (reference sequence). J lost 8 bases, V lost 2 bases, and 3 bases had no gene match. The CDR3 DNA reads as TGTGCCAGCAGCTTTCAGGGGGACGAAAAACTGTTTTTT. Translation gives CASSFQGDEKLFF.

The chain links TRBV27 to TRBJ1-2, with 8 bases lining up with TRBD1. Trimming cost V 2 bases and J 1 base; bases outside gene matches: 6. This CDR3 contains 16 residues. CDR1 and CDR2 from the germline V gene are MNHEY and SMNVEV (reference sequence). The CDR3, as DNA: TGTGCCAGCAGTTTACAGGCAGGGGGCCTTAACTATGGCTACACCTTC. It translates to CASSLQAGGLNYGYTF.

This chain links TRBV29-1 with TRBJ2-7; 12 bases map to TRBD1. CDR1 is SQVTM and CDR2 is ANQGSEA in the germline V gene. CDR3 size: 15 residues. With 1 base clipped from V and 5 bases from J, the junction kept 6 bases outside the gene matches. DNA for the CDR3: TGCAGCGTTGAAGGGGGGACAGGGGGCGGCAACGAGCAGTACTTC. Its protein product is CSVEGGTGGGNEQYF.

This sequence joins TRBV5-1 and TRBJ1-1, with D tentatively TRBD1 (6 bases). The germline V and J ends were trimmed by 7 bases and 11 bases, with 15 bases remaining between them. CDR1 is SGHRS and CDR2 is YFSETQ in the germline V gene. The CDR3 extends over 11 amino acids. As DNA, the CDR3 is TGCGCCAGCGCGCTCGGGGGGGCGGCTTTCTTT. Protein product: CASALGGAAFF.

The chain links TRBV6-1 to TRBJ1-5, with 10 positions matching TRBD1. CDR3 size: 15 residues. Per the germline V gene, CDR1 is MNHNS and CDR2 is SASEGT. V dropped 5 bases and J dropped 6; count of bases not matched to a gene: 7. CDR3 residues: CASSWGQGSGQPQHF. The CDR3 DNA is TGTGCCAGCAGTTGGGGACAGGGGTCGGGTCAGCCCCAGCATTTT.